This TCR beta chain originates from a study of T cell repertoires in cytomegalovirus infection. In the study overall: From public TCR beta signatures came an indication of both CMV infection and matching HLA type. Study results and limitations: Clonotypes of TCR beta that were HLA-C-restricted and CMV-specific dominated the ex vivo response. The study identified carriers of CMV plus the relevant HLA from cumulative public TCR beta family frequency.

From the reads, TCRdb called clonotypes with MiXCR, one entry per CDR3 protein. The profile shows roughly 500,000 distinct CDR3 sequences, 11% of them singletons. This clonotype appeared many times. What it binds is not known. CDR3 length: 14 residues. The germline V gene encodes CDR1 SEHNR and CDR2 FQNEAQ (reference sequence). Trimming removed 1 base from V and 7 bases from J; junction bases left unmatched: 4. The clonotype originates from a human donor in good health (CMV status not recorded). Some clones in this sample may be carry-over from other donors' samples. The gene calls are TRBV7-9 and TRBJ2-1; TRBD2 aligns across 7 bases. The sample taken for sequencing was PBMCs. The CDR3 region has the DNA TGTGCCAGCAGCTTAGGCGGGAGAGTAAATGAGCAGTTCTTC. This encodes CASSLGGRVNEQFF. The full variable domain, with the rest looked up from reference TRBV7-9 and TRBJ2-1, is DTGVSQNPRHKITKRGQNVTFRCDPISEHNRLYWYRQTLGQGPEFLTYFQNEAQLEKSRLLSDRFSAERPKGSFSTLEIQRTEQGDSAMYLCASSLGGRVNEQFFGPGTRLTVL.